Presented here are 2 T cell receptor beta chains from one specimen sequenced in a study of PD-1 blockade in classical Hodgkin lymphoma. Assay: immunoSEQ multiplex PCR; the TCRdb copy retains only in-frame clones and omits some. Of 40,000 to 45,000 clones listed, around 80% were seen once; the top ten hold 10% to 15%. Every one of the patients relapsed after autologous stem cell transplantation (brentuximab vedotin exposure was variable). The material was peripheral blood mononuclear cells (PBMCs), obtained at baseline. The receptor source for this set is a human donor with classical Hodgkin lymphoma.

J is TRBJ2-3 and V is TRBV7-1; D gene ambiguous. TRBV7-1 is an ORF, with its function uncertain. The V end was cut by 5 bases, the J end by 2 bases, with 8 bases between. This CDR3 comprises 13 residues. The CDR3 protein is CASSVGTTDTQYF. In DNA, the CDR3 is TGTGCCAGCAGCGTGGGTACCACAGATACGCAGTATTTT.

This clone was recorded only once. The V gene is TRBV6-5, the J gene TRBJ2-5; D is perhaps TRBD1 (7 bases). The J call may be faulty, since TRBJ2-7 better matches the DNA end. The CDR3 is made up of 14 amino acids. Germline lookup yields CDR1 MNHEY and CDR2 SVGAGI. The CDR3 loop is CASSAAGGTYEQYF. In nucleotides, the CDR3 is TGTGCCAGCAGCGCCGCAGGGGGGACCTACGAGCAGTACTTC.